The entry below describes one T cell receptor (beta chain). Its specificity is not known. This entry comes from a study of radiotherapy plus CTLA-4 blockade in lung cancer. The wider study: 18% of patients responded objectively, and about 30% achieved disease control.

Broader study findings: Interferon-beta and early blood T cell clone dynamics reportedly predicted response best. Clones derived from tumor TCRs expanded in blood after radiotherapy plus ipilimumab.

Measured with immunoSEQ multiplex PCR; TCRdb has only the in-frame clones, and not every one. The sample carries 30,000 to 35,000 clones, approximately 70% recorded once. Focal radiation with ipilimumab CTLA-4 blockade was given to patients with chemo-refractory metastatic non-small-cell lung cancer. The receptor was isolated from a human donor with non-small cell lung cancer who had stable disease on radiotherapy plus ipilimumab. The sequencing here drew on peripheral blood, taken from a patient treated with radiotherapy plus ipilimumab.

The CDR3 DNA reads as TGTGCCAGCAGTCTTTTCCGGGACAGCTCCTACGAGCAGTACTTC. It translates to CASSLFRDSSYEQYF. This chain connects TRBV28 to TRBJ2-7, with TRBD1 matching over 7 bases. Germline-derived CDR1 and CDR2 are MDHEN and SYDVKM. The CDR3 loop spans 15 amino acids. V gave up 5 bases and J gave up 0 bases; unmatched junction bases: 7.